This T cell receptor beta chain is from a study of T cell changes during pregnancy in multiple sclerosis. The CDR3 is 16 amino acids. V lost 2 bases and J 7 bases, leaving 16 bases between the germline ends. Germline V lookup: CDR1 SGHRS, CDR2 YFSETQ. This clone has more than one count but fewer than ten. The protocol was immunoSEQ multiplex PCR, while the TCRdb copy is restricted to in-frame clones and leaves out a portion. The data show about 48,000 clones, 94% seen once. The clonotype comes from a female donor with multiple sclerosis, enrolled in a pregnancy study. This rearrangement joins TRBV5-1 to TRBJ1-6; maybe TRBD1 (6 bases). Here the sequenced sample was CD4+ T cells from peripheral blood mononuclear cells, taken in the first trimester of pregnancy. Written as DNA, the CDR3 is TGCGCCAGCAGCTTTGAGGGTACAGGGACCAATTCACCCCTCCACTTT. Its translation is CASSFEGTGTNSPLHF.